The 27 T cell receptor beta chains presented below share a single source sample, sequenced in a study of blood T cell repertoires in COVID-19. Sequencing was performed with immunoSEQ multiplex PCR; in TCRdb, only in-frame clones are kept and a portion is missing. The data contain fewer than 250,000 clones, about four fifths of them singletons. Source material: peripheral blood. Receptors originate from a woman in her 70s with active or convalescent COVID-19.

The CDR3 here is CASSPKRVGITDTQYF. CDR3 sequence (DNA): TGTGCCAGCAGCCCCAAGCGGGTGGGAATCACAGATACGCAGTATTTT. The chain couples TRBV14 to TRBJ2-3, with a weak D call TRBD2 (6 bases). The CDR3 is 16 amino acids. V lost 4 bases to trimming and J lost 2 bases, with 16 bases between them. Germline V gene lookup returns CDR1 SGHDN and CDR2 FVKESK.

V is TRBV28 and J is TRBJ2-1; 8 bases align to TRBD2. Germline V lookup: CDR1 MDHEN, CDR2 SYDVKM. The CDR3 runs 15 residues. J gave up 8 bases and V 7 bases, and 13 bases lay outside the gene matches. CDR3 DNA: TGTGCCAGCATTAACGCCGGGACTAGTAACTATGAGCAGTTCTTC. It specifies CASINAGTSNYEQFF.

The chain uses TRBV9 and TRBJ2-7; 7 nucleotides agree with TRBD2. The J segment lost 7 bases and the V segment lost 4 bases, leaving 8 bases of the junction unmatched. The germline gives CDR1 SGDLS, CDR2 YYNGEE. The CDR3 has 13 amino acids. CDR3 amino acids: CASSLGVSGEQYF. DNA of the CDR3: TGTGCCAGCAGCCTAGGGGTTAGCGGGGAGCAGTACTTC.

This chain joins TRBV15 and TRBJ1-1, with 10 bases matching TRBD1. V gave up 5 bases and J gave up 6 bases; unmatched junction bases: 9. The CDR3 contains 15 residues. CDR1 is LNHNV and CDR2 is YYDKDF in the germline V gene (reference sequence). DNA for the CDR3: TGTGCCACCAGCCTGTGGGACAGGGGAGGATCTGAAGCTTTCTTT. Translated: CATSLWDRGGSEAFF.

CDR3 residues: CASSSQGRIMTDTQYF. The CDR3, as DNA: TGTGCCAGCAGTTCTCAGGGCAGAATTATGACAGATACGCAGTATTTT. This chain links TRBV27 with TRBJ2-3; maybe TRBD1 (5 bases). The CDR3 is made up of 16 amino acids. V lost 4 bases and J 3 bases, leaving 17 bases between the germline ends. Germline CDR1 MNHEY, CDR2 SMNVEV (reference sequence).

The CDR3 nucleotides are TGTGCCAGCAGCTTAGTACTAGCGGGAGGCACCGGGGAGCTGTTTTTT. Translation: CASSLVLAGGTGELFF. The chain combines TRBV11-3 with TRBJ2-2, with TRBD2 matching over 12 bases. CDR3 size: 16 residues. In germline, CDR1 is SGHNT, CDR2 YENEEA. With V trimmed by 1 base and J by 4 bases, 1 base remained unmatched.

The rearrangement uses TRBV4-1 and TRBJ1-1, with TRBD1 identical over 7 bases. The CDR3 consists of 15 residues. Germline V gene data show CDR1 as MGHRA and CDR2 as YSYEKL. Trimming took 2 bases from V and 0 from J; bases not matched to a gene: 3. CDR3 nucleotide sequence: TGCGCCAGCAGCCAACAGGGGGTCGTGAACACTGAAGCTTTCTTT. It translates to CASSQQGVVNTEAFF.

V is TRBV18 and J is TRBJ1-1; no definite D call. Germline V gives CDR1 KGHSH, CDR2 LQKENI. This CDR3 is 14 amino acids long. Trimming took 2 bases from V and 5 from J, leaving 12 bases between them. CDR3 bases: TGTGCCAGCTCACCAACCTCGGCGGGGACTGAAGCTTTCTTT. This translates into CASSPTSAGTEAFF.

This clone showed up just once. This rearrangement joins TRBV29-1 to TRBJ2-3; D is perhaps TRBD2 (5 bases). Germline lookup yields CDR1 SQVTM and CDR2 ANQGSEA. The CDR3 is 14 amino acids. The V end lost 5 bases, the J end lost 2 bases, and 14 bases lay between the germline ends. CDR3 protein: CSVTRAEVTDTQYF. CDR3 DNA sequence: TGCAGCGTTACCCGCGCGGAGGTCACAGATACGCAGTATTTT.

The J gene is TRBJ2-7, the V gene TRBV6-5, with a weak D call TRBD2 (5 bases). The V gene's germline CDR1 is MNHEY and CDR2 SVGAGI. The V gene lost 6 bases and the J gene lost 3 bases, with 6 bases spanning the gap. This CDR3 is built from 11 residues. CDR3 in amino acids: CASRDFYEQYF. CDR3 bases: TGTGCCAGCAGGGACTTCTACGAGCAGTACTTC.

The chain recombines TRBV30 with TRBJ2-7, with TRBD1 matching 10 bases. Germline CDR1 is GTSNPN and CDR2 is SVGIG (reference sequence). J lost 5 bases, V lost 5 bases, and 6 bases had no gene match. The CDR3 is 13 residues long. This CDR3 reads CAWGQGGYDEQYF. CDR3 nucleotide sequence: TGTGCCTGGGGACAGGGGGGATATGACGAGCAGTACTTC.

V gene TRBV7-9 combines with J gene TRBJ2-5; TRBD2 might be the D (6 bases). CDR1 is SEHNR and CDR2 is FQNEAQ in the germline V gene (reference sequence). Trimming removed 1 base at V and 0 bases at J, with 9 bases between. The CDR3 runs to 15 residues. The CDR3 nucleotides are TGTGCCAGCAGCTTAGTATGGGACTACCAAGAGACCCAGTACTTC. Amino acids: CASSLVWDYQETQYF. The full variable domain, its missing parts supplied by reference TRBV7-9 and TRBJ2-5, is DTGVSQNPRHKITKRGQNVTFRCDPISEHNRLYWYRQTLGQGPEFLTYFQNEAQLEKSRLLSDRFSAERPKGSFSTLEIQRTEQGDSAMYLCASSLVWDYQETQYFGPGTRLLVL.

This sequence joins TRBV24-1 and TRBJ1-2; a weak D match, TRBD1 (5 bases). The CDR3 is made up of 14 amino acids. CDR1 and CDR2 from the germline V gene are KGHDR and SFDVKD. The V end was cut by 3 bases, the J end by 8 bases, with 15 bases between. CDR3 residues: CATSDASGPKGYTF. In DNA, the CDR3 is TGTGCCACCAGTGATGCCTCAGGGCCCAAGGGCTACACCTTC.

The V gene is TRBV6-6, the J gene TRBJ2-5; tentative D call: TRBD2 (5 bases). Germline-derived CDR1 and CDR2 are MNHNY and SVGAGI (reference sequence). The CDR3 is 15 residues long. Trimming cost V 2 bases and J 5 bases, with 15 bases left between them. The CDR3 protein is CASSYAVEGSETQYF. The CDR3 coding sequence is TGTGCCAGCAGTTACGCGGTAGAGGGATCGGAGACCCAGTACTTC.

CDR3 bases: TGTGCCAGCAGCCAAACAGGGTACAATGAGCAGTTCTTC. Protein sequence: CASSQTGYNEQFF. V is TRBV3-1 (or the pseudogene TRBV3-2) and J is TRBJ2-1, with D tentatively TRBD1 (6 bases). From germline, CDR1 is LGHDT and CDR2 YNNKEL (reference sequence). The CDR3 is 13 residues long. Trimming stripped 2 bases from V and 4 bases from J, with 6 bases between.

V usage is TRBV2 and J usage is TRBJ2-7, with a weak D call TRBD2 (5 bases). The V end lost 4 bases, the J end lost 1 base, and 11 bases lay between the germline ends. Germline CDR1 SNHLY, CDR2 FYNNEI. The CDR3 spans 14 residues. In DNA form, the CDR3 reads TGTGCCAGCAGTGTGGAAGGGAGATCCTACGAGCAGTACTTC. Protein: CASSVEGRSYEQYF.

CDR3 in amino acids: CASSPQGEGYTF. The CDR3 DNA sequence: TGTGCCAGCTCGCCCCAGGGGGAGGGCTACACCTTC. This chain links TRBV18 with TRBJ1-2; TRBD1 matches at 7 bases. This CDR3 has 12 residues. Germline V lookup: CDR1 KGHSH, CDR2 LQKENI. V was pared by 6 bases and J by 8 bases, with 6 bases of the junction left unmatched.

The gene calls are TRBV19 and TRBJ1-4; tentatively, D is TRBD1 (5 bases). The CDR3 spans 16 residues. Per the germline V gene, CDR1 is LNHDA and CDR2 is SQIVND (reference sequence). V was clipped by 1 base and J by 8 bases, with 17 bases between them. The CDR3 DNA is TGTGCCAGTAGTATAGGAGACAGCGACCTTACGGAAAAACTGTTTTTT. It is translated as CASSIGDSDLTEKLFF. The full variable domain, with the rest looked up from reference TRBV19 and TRBJ1-4, is DGGITQSPKYLFRKEGQNVTLSCEQNLNHDAMYWYRQDPGQGLRLIYYSQIVNDFQKGDIAEGYSVSREKKESFPLTVTSAQKNPTAFYLCASSIGDSDLTEKLFFGSGTQLSVL.

This clone was seen a handful of times. The J gene is TRBJ2-1, the V gene TRBV5-4, with 10 bases lining up with TRBD2. CDR1 SGHNT and CDR2 YYREEE come from the germline V gene (reference sequence). V was clipped by 0 bases and J by 0 bases; unmatched bases: 12. This CDR3 is 20 amino acids long. CDR3 loop: CASSLAPGLAALSSYNEQFF. CDR3 DNA: TGTGCCAGCAGCTTGGCTCCCGGACTAGCGGCCTTAAGCTCCTACAATGAGCAGTTCTTC.

The gene calls are TRBV4-1 and TRBJ1-5; a possible D gene is TRBD1 (6 bases). The CDR3 contains 15 residues. V lost 1 base and J lost 7, with 14 bases in between. CDR1 and CDR2 (germline): MGHRA, YSYEKL. The CDR3 region has the DNA TGCGCCAGCAGCCAAGGACAGGTGGTAGGACAGCCCCAGCATTTT. It specifies CASSQGQVVGQPQHF.

J is TRBJ1-2 and V is TRBV10-3; D perhaps matches TRBD1 (6 bases). Looked up from germline, CDR1 is ENHRY and CDR2 is SYGVKD. This CDR3 region has 15 residues. Deletions cut 3 bases from V and 1 base from J, with 12 bases between. CDR3 loop: CAISDGLGGNYGYTF. In DNA, the CDR3 is TGTGCCATCAGTGATGGACTAGGGGGTAACTATGGCTACACCTTC.

This clone was seen more than once but under ten times. This chain uses TRBV7-9 with TRBJ2-7; TRBD1 aligns across 7 bases. Per the germline V gene, CDR1 is SEHNR and CDR2 is FQNEAQ (reference sequence). V lost 4 bases to trimming and J lost 0 bases; unmatched junction nucleotides: 6. This CDR3 contains 15 residues. The CDR3 nucleotides read TGTGCCAGCAGCTCGTTGACAGGGAGCTCCTACGAGCAGTACTTC. Its protein is CASSSLTGSSYEQYF. The complete variable domain, with remaining parts taken from reference TRBV7-9 and TRBJ2-7, reads DTGVSQNPRHKITKRGQNVTFRCDPISEHNRLYWYRQTLGQGPEFLTYFQNEAQLEKSRLLSDRFSAERPKGSFSTLEIQRTEQGDSAMYLCASSSLTGSSYEQYFGPGTRLTVT.

V usage is TRBV11-2 and J usage is TRBJ2-5, with a weak D call TRBD1 (5 bases). The germline CDR1 and CDR2 sequences are SGHAT and FQNNGV. The CDR3 is 14 amino acids. Trimming took off 4 bases at V and 2 bases at J, with 11 bases between the two ends. As DNA, the CDR3 is TGTGCCAGCAGCTCCCGACAGTTACAAGAGACCCAGTACTTC. Protein product: CASSSRQLQETQYF.

As to this clone: Other nucleotide sequences from this sample produce the same CDR3. This chain uses TRBV6-5 with TRBJ1-5; D is ambiguous. The CDR3 runs to 13 residues. Trimming pared 5 bases from V and 4 bases from J, leaving 9 bases between. In germline, CDR1 is MNHEY, CDR2 SVGAGI. The CDR3 sequence: CASSRSENQPQHF. CDR3 nucleotides: TGTGCCAGCAGTAGATCGGAGAATCAGCCCCAGCATTTT.

The chain has TRBV2 and TRBJ1-2; D might be TRBD1 (5 bases). V was trimmed by 6 bases and J by 8 bases, leaving 16 bases between them. Germline V lookup: CDR1 SNHLY, CDR2 FYNNEI. The CDR3 sequence is 13 residues long. The DNA of the CDR3 is TGTGCCAGCAGGAAGGACTGGAGGGGCGGCTACACCTTC. Translation gives CASRKDWRGGYTF.

The gene calls are TRBV30 and TRBJ2-6; tentatively, D is TRBD2 (6 bases). V was clipped by 0 bases and J by 0 bases, with 18 bases between them. The CDR3 consists of 19 residues. The V gene's germline CDR1 is GTSNPN and CDR2 SVGIG (reference sequence). The CDR3 region is CAWSVWGVDSLSGANVLTF. The CDR3 DNA follows: TGTGCCTGGAGTGTATGGGGGGTAGACAGTCTCTCTGGGGCCAACGTCCTGACTTTC.

J is TRBJ2-5 and V is TRBV5-1, with 9 nucleotides matching TRBD1. After removal of 2 bases from V and 2 bases from J, the junction contained 10 bases not matched to a gene. The CDR3 has 17 amino acids. The germline gives CDR1 SGHRS, CDR2 YFSETQ. Written as DNA, the CDR3 is TGCGCCAGCAGCTTTGGTGCTCCGACAGGGGGGCAAGAGACCCAGTACTTC. Protein sequence: CASSFGAPTGGQETQYF.